These T cell receptor beta chains were read from a single sample in a study of response to subunit inactivated influenza vaccine. One entry per CDR3 protein, called by TCRdb with MiXCR from the RT-PCR reads. The sample shows approximately 520,000 distinct CDR3 sequences, around 25% of them seen only once. Material: CD4+ T cells sorted from PBMCs, obtained about 5 days after vaccination. The receptors shown here come from a man aged 50-60 years who received an inactivated influenza vaccine. The CDR3 runs from the conserved cysteine through the conserved F or W. The D gene is left open where the match is weak. A row's size may be missing; if present it is once, few, many or a size class.

DNA: TGTGCCAGCAGTTTATTCGGGGATACGCAGTATTTT; CDR3: CASSLFGDTQYF; D: -; V: TRBV12-3/TRBV12-4; size: many; J: TRBJ2-3
DNA: TGTGCCAGCAGCTCAGTGGGGTACGCCAAAAACATTCAGTACTTC; CDR3: CASSSVGYAKNIQYF; D: -; V: TRBV3-1; size: -; J: TRBJ2-4
DNA: TGTGCCAGCAGCCCGCAAAACTACGAGCAGTACTTC; CDR3: CASSPQNYEQYF; D: -; V: TRBV5-5; size: -; J: TRBJ2-7
DNA: TGCGCCAGCAGCCAAGGGCTAGCGGGGGGCCCAGTTCAGGGGGCGCAGTATTTT; CDR3: CASSQGLAGGPVQGAQYF; D: TRBD2; V: TRBV4-3; size: -; J: TRBJ2-3
DNA: TGTGCCAGCAGCTTAGCAGGGACACGAAATCAGCCCCAGCATTTT; CDR3: CASSLAGTRNQPQHF; D: -; V: TRBV7-2; size: few; J: TRBJ1-5
DNA: TGTGCCAGCAGCTTACTACAGGGGGCCTACAATGAGCAGTTCTTC; CDR3: CASSLLQGAYNEQFF; D: TRBD1; V: TRBV7-2; size: many; J: TRBJ2-1
DNA: TGTGCCACCCTTAGCGGGGCACAAGATACGCAGTATTTT; CDR3: CATLSGAQDTQYF; D: TRBD2; V: TRBV28; size: -; J: TRBJ2-3
DNA: TGTGCCAGCAGCTTGGGTGTCTCCTCCTACGAGCAGTACTTC; CDR3: CASSLGVSSYEQYF; D: -; V: TRBV5-6; size: many; J: TRBJ2-7
DNA: TGCAGTGCTAGAGATGGTTCCTACGGCACAGATACGCAGTATTTT; CDR3: CSARDGSYGTDTQYF; D: -; V: TRBV20-1; size: -; J: TRBJ2-3
DNA: TGTGCCATCAGTGAGTCGGGATCGGGGGCGCGGAGAAGCAATGAGCAGTTCTTC; CDR3: CAISESGSGARRSNEQFF; D: -; V: TRBV10-3; size: once; J: TRBJ2-1
DNA: TGTGCCAGCAGCCAAGAAAAGGGGGCAGGTCAGCCCCAGCATTTT; CDR3: CASSQEKGAGQPQHF; D: TRBD1; V: TRBV4-2; size: -; J: TRBJ1-5
DNA: TGCGCCAGCAGCCAAGGACTAGCGGGAGCGACTAGCACAGATACGCAGTATTTT; CDR3: CASSQGLAGATSTDTQYF; D: TRBD2; V: TRBV4-1; size: -; J: TRBJ2-3
DNA: TGCGCCAGCAGCTACCCCTCGGGACTAGCGGGCCCTAAAAGCTCCTACAATGAGCAGTTCTTC; CDR3: CASSYPSGLAGPKSSYNEQFF; D: TRBD2; V: TRBV5-1; size: -; J: TRBJ2-1
DNA: TGTGCCAGCAGTTACCGAGACTATACCTACGAGCAGTACTTC; CDR3: CASSYRDYTYEQYF; D: -; V: TRBV6-5; size: few; J: TRBJ2-7
DNA: TGTGCCAGCAGCAGAAAGACGGGACAACAAGAGACCCAGTACTTC; CDR3: CASSRKTGQQETQYF; D: -; V: TRBV7-2; size: -; J: TRBJ2-5
DNA: TGTGCCAGCAGTTTATCGATTCCCCTGAAAGATGGCTACACCTTC; CDR3: CASSLSIPLKDGYTF; D: -; V: TRBV27; size: many; J: TRBJ1-2
DNA: TGCAGTGCTAGAGATGGGTCCCCGGCGGGGGCCGGTCAGCCCCAGCATTTT; CDR3: CSARDGSPAGAGQPQHF; D: -; V: TRBV20-1; size: -; J: TRBJ1-5
DNA: TGCAGTGCAAAAACTAGCGGGAGTATTAACGAGCAGTACTTC; CDR3: CSAKTSGSINEQYF; D: TRBD2; V: TRBV20-1; size: few; J: TRBJ2-7
DNA: TGTGCCAGCAGTTTGAGGAAACTAGCGGGGGACGAGCAGTTCTTC; CDR3: CASSLRKLAGDEQFF; D: TRBD2; V: TRBV12-3/TRBV12-4; size: few; J: TRBJ2-1
DNA: TGCAGCGTTGATCCACAGGTCAATGGCTACACCTTC; CDR3: CSVDPQVNGYTF; D: -; V: TRBV29-1; size: few; J: TRBJ1-2
DNA: TGTGCCATCAGTGAGTCGGCCTACGACGTCCTGACTTTC; CDR3: CAISESAYDVLTF; D: -; V: TRBV10-3; size: -; J: TRBJ2-6
DNA: TGCAGCGTTGAAATAACTAGCGGGAGGGATACGCAGTATTTT; CDR3: CSVEITSGRDTQYF; D: TRBD2; V: TRBV29-1; size: few; J: TRBJ2-3
DNA: TGTGCCAGCAACAGGGGACAGGGGGCCTACGAGCAGTACTTC; CDR3: CASNRGQGAYEQYF; D: TRBD1; V: TRBV12-3/TRBV12-4; size: few; J: TRBJ2-7
DNA: TGCAGTGCTAGAGCCCGACTAGCGCGATACGAGCAGTACTTC; CDR3: CSARARLARYEQYF; D: TRBD2; V: TRBV20-1; size: -; J: TRBJ2-7
DNA: TGTGCCAGCAGTTTAGCGGATGAGCAGTTCTTC; CDR3: CASSLADEQFF; D: -; V: TRBV28; size: -; J: TRBJ2-1
DNA: TGTGCCAGAAGCTTGGGGACAGGGTCTGGAAACACCATATATTTT; CDR3: CARSLGTGSGNTIYF; D: TRBD1; V: TRBV5-3; size: -; J: TRBJ1-3